This TCR beta chain was recorded in a study of T cell repertoires and HLA-DP antigens. Study-wide background: Alloreactive CD4+ T cells targeted HLA-DP on transduced HeLa.

Germline assignment: CDR1 SEHNR and CDR2 FQNEAQ (reference sequence). J lost 1 base, V lost 1 base, and 0 bases had no gene match. The CDR3 runs to 15 residues. Notes on the study in general: The CD4+ repertoire was not split into naive and memory. Total CD4+ responders were stimulated by HeLa antigen-presenting cells.

CD4+ T cells were isolated untouched, approximately 98% pure. This clone was recorded only once. The antigen is undetermined. Libraries were prepared by immunoSEQ multiplex PCR; TCRdb keeps only in-frame clonotypes and omits some of them. The data contain fewer than 75,000 clones, 80% of them singletons. Sequenced input: CD4+ T cells from PBMCs. The chain links TRBV7-9 to TRBJ2-3; the match to TRBD2 covers 9 bases. This TCR was recovered from a man between 60 and 75 years old in good health and CMV-seronegative. For the CDR3, the DNA is TGTGCCAGCAGCTTAGGACTAGCGGGCACAGATACGCAGTATTTT. It yields the protein CASSLGLAGTDTQYF.